The clone carrying this T cell receptor beta chain was seen more than once but under ten times. The antigen is undetermined. Germline lookup yields CDR1 SGHRS and CDR2 YFSETQ. The CDR3 contains 14 residues. The V end lost 4 bases, the J end lost 0 bases, and 11 bases lay between the germline ends. The sample is drawn from a study of T-cell memory formation after mild COVID-19. Study-wide findings and caveats: Clones contracting day 15 to 85 were balanced CD4/CD8; later expanders leaned CD4+.

With constant-segment primers, 5'RACE yielded cDNA libraries of TCR alpha and TCR beta that carried sample barcodes and UMIs. In TCRdb, the 5' RACE reads were re-called with MiXCR into one record per CDR3 protein. The sample has about 340,000 distinct CDR3 sequences, less than 20% seen once; the top ten hold 20% to 25%. This TCR came from a man aged 18 to 29 who had mild COVID-19 (a few samples of this study predate the infection). Cell type and time point are not known. Sequences were obtained from PBMCs or a T cell subset sorted from them (not recorded which). V is TRBV5-1 and J is TRBJ2-7, with D unresolved. The DNA for the CDR3 is TGCGCCAGCAGCCACTCAATGAGCTCCTACGAGCAGTACTTC. Its translation is CASSHSMSSYEQYF.